What follows is one TCR beta chain and its context. The data were produced by immunoSEQ multiplex PCR, yet TCRdb's version contains in-frame clones alone and is incomplete. Of about 14,000 clones in the sample, around 83% were seen once. This sample is part of a study of technical replicates of blood from a handful of donors. This CDR3 contains 16 residues. V was pared by 3 bases and J by 3 bases, with 15 bases between. Per germline, CDR1 MNHNS and CDR2 SASEGT. The sequencing input was PBMCs. The TCR comes from a human donor in good health. The chain recombines TRBV6-1 with TRBJ1-5; TRBD1 might be the D (5 bases). The CDR3 DNA sequence: TGTGCCAGCAGTGAGGGGCAGTCCTTAAACAATCAGCCCCAGCATTTT. Its protein is CASSEGQSLNNQPQHF.